One sample yielded the 15 T cell receptor beta chains listed below, sequenced in a study of blood T cell repertoires in COVID-19. The repertoire was sequenced with immunoSEQ multiplex PCR; TCRdb's copy has only in-frame clones and lacks some. The sample yields roughly 250,000 clones, approximately 87% seen once. The sample consisted of peripheral blood. All receptors derive from a woman aged 25 to 39 with COVID-19, enrolled during active disease.

V gene TRBV24-1 combines with J gene TRBJ2-5, with D hard to call. The CDR3 totals 16 residues. Germline-derived CDR1 and CDR2 are KGHDR and SFDVKD. V lost 5 bases and J lost 2, with 17 bases in between. The CDR3 loop reads CATSGRTGIGQETQYF. CDR3 nucleotide sequence: TGTGCCACCAGTGGGAGAACGGGTATCGGGCAAGAGACCCAGTACTTC.

The chain joins TRBV2 to TRBJ2-1; tentatively, D is TRBD1 (5 bases). This CDR3 has 13 residues. Germline-derived CDR1 and CDR2 are SNHLY and FYNNEI. V lost 7 bases, J lost 4 bases, and 11 bases lay in between. In DNA form, the CDR3 reads TGTGCCAGCATTGGGGCCACTTACAATGAGCAGTTCTTC. The encoded protein is CASIGATYNEQFF.

The rearrangement links TRBV19 to TRBJ2-1, with a possible D match to TRBD2 (6 bases). Germline V gene lookup returns CDR1 LNHDA and CDR2 SQIVND (reference sequence). V was pared by 1 base and J by 3 bases, with 10 bases between. The CDR3 is made up of 15 amino acids. The CDR3 loop reads CASSIAATSYNEQFF. The CDR3 nucleotides are TGTGCCAGTAGTATAGCTGCGACTAGCTACAATGAGCAGTTCTTC.

The chain couples TRBV15 to TRBJ1-1; a weak D match, TRBD1 (6 bases). Germline V gene data show CDR1 as LNHNV and CDR2 as YYDKDF (reference sequence). Trimming removed 5 bases at V and 7 bases at J, with 17 bases between. The CDR3 totals 14 residues. The CDR3 DNA is TGTGCCACCAGCGGGCGGACAGACAGTTTTGAAGCTTTCTTT. Its protein is CATSGRTDSFEAFF. Combining the CDR3 with reference TRBV15 and TRBJ1-1 gives the whole variable domain DAMVIQNPRYQVTQFGKPVTLSCSQTLNHNVMYWYQQKSSQAPKLLFHYYDKDFNNEADTPDNFQSRRPNTSFCFLDIRSPGLGDTAMYLCATSGRTDSFEAFFGQGTRLTVV.

The J gene is TRBJ2-2, the V gene TRBV2, with 10 bases matching TRBD1. This CDR3 spans 15 amino acids. V lost 8 bases, J lost 5 bases, and 8 bases stayed unmatched. CDR1 is SNHLY, CDR2 FYNNEI, per germline. In nucleotides, the CDR3 is TGTGCCAGCGAAGCGACAGGGGGCCGAACCGGGGAGCTGTTTTTT. It encodes CASEATGGRTGELFF. Full variable domain (missing parts from reference TRBV2 and TRBJ2-2): EPEVTQTPSHQVTQMGQEVILRCVPISNHLYFYWYRQILGQKVEFLVSFYNNEISEKSEIFDDQFSVERPDGSNFTLKIRSTKLEDSAMYFCASEATGGRTGELFFGEGSRLTVL.

The chain links TRBV5-1 to TRBJ1-1; D is possibly TRBD1 (5 bases). From germline, CDR1 is SGHRS and CDR2 YFSETQ. V lost 1 base and J 3 bases, leaving 10 bases between the germline ends. This CDR3 has 14 amino acids. The CDR3 loop is CASSLTGGDTEAFF. The CDR3, as DNA: TGCGCCAGCAGCTTGACGGGGGGAGACACTGAAGCTTTCTTT.

The genes are TRBV13 and TRBJ2-3; D not certain. V was trimmed by 5 bases and J by 1 base, leaving 10 bases between them. CDR1 and CDR2 from the germline V gene are PRHDT and FYEKMQ (reference sequence). The CDR3 length is 14 residues. This CDR3 is CASSQSEGTDTQYF. CDR3 coding DNA: TGTGCCAGCAGCCAAAGCGAGGGCACAGATACGCAGTATTTT. Full variable domain (missing parts from reference TRBV13 and TRBJ2-3): AAGVIQSPRHLIKEKRETATLKCYPIPRHDTVYWYQQGPGQDPQFLISFYEKMQSDKGSIPDRFSAQQFSDYHSELNMSSLELGDSALYFCASSQSEGTDTQYFGPGTRLTVL.

The table lists this clone with a count of one. This chain joins TRBV23-1 and TRBJ2-2; no clear D. TRBV23-1 is sorted into the ORF group, with uncertain function. The CDR3 has 16 residues. V was clipped by 1 base and J by 5 bases, with 14 bases between them. CDR3 nucleotide sequence: TGCGCCAGCAGTCAATTTGGAGAGAGAAAAACCGGGGAGCTGTTTTTT. Amino acids: CASSQFGERKTGELFF.

The chain has TRBV30 and TRBJ2-3; D not resolved. The CDR3 is 15 residues long. Germline CDR1 GTSNPN, CDR2 SVGIG (reference sequence). V was pared by 0 bases and J by 1 base, with 11 bases between. CDR3 sequence reads: CAWSVLTRGTDTQYF. CDR3 in DNA: TGTGCCTGGAGTGTACTTACCCGGGGCACAGATACGCAGTATTTT.

This sequence joins TRBV7-8 and TRBJ2-3; TRBD2 matches 8 bases. V shed 4 bases and J 2 bases; nucleotides not matched to a gene: 5. Germline loops: CDR1 SGHVS, CDR2 FQNEAQ. The CDR3 is 15 amino acids. The DNA for the CDR3 is TGTGCCAGCAGCTCGCTACTAGCGGACACAGATACGCAGTATTTT. It translates to CASSSLLADTDTQYF.

The chain carries TRBV29-1 and TRBJ1-4, with 8 bases identical to TRBD1. Germline V gene data show CDR1 as SQVTM and CDR2 as ANQGSEA. There are 13 residues in the CDR3. V gave up 7 bases and J gave up 3 bases; unmatched junction bases: 4. In nucleotides, the CDR3 is TGCAGCGGGGGGACAGGTTCTAATGAAAAACTGTTTTTT. Residues: CSGGTGSNEKLFF. Full variable domain (missing parts from reference TRBV29-1 and TRBJ1-4): SAVISQKPSRDICQRGTSLTIQCQVDSQVTMMFWYRQQPGQSLTLIATANQGSEATYESGFVIDKFPISRPNLTFSTLTVSNMSPEDSSIYLCSGGTGSNEKLFFGSGTQLSVL.

CDR3 region: CASSYGEGPETQYF. The CDR3 coding sequence is TGTGCCAGCAGTTACGGGGAGGGTCCAGAGACCCAGTACTTC. The J gene is TRBJ2-5, the V gene TRBV6-5; TRBD2 aligns across 7 bases. CDR1 is MNHEY, CDR2 SVGAGI, per germline. V trimming: 2 bases; J trimming: 4 bases; junction bases outside the gene matches: 4. This CDR3 is built from 14 residues.

V is TRBV19 and J is TRBJ1-1; D unclear. Germline loops: CDR1 LNHDA, CDR2 SQIVND (reference sequence). With 1 base removed from V and 4 bases from J, the gap between germline ends came to 13 bases. The CDR3 loop spans 15 amino acids. Here the CDR3 reads CASSIGVGGITEAFF. CDR3 DNA: TGTGCCAGTAGTATAGGTGTCGGAGGGATCACTGAAGCTTTCTTT.

The V gene is TRBV5-6, the J gene TRBJ1-3; D possibly corresponds to TRBD1 (5 bases). Germline V gene sequence: CDR1 SGHDT, CDR2 YYEEEE. This CDR3 spans 15 amino acids. Trimming shortened V by 0 bases and J by 6 bases, and 13 bases separated the two germline ends. The CDR3 protein is CASSLAPGWANTIYF. The CDR3, as DNA: TGTGCCAGCAGCTTGGCCCCAGGGTGGGCAAACACCATATATTTT.

The J gene is TRBJ2-5, the V gene TRBV10-2, with 8 bases fitting TRBD1. CDR1 WSHSY and CDR2 SAAADI come from the germline V gene. The V and J ends lost 7 bases and 1 base, in that order; junction bases with no gene match: 11. This CDR3 is 16 amino acids long. This CDR3 is CASTEVQGAPQETQYF. In DNA form, the CDR3 reads TGCGCCAGCACAGAAGTTCAGGGGGCGCCCCAAGAGACCCAGTACTTC.